This is a list of T cell receptor beta chains from one sample in a study of shared clonotypes between healthy human individuals. The repertoire was sequenced with immunoSEQ multiplex PCR; TCRdb's copy has only in-frame clones and lacks some. The table lists about half a million clones, around 77% of them singletons. The sample comprised PBMCs. Every receptor here comes from a woman between 35 and 50 years old in good health. Some clones in this sample may be carry-over from other donors' samples. The CDR3 runs from the conserved cysteine through the conserved F or W. D genes are given only for firm matches. Clone size, where shown, is once, few, many, or a class for clones that have expanded.

d_gene,v_gene,abundance,j_gene,CDR3nt,CDR3aa
TRBD2,TRBV5-1,few,TRBJ2-7,TGCGCCAGCAGCTTCCCCTTGCTAGCGGGAGATTCAGAGCAGTACTTC,CASSFPLLAGDSEQYF
TRBD1,TRBV6-1,many,TRBJ2-2,TGTGCCAGCAGGGACGGACAGGGGGCGACCGGGGAGCTGTTTTTT,CASRDGQGATGELFF
-,TRBV11-3,-,TRBJ2-2,TGTGCCAGCAGCTGGACCACCGGGGAGCTGTTTTTT,CASSWTTGELFF
TRBD1,TRBV19,-,TRBJ1-5,TGTGCCAGTAGTAGACAGGGAAATCAGCCCCAGCATTTT,CASSRQGNQPQHF
-,TRBV15,-,TRBJ2-3,TGTGCCACCAGCACCCGACTAGTCCCAGATACGCAGTATTTT,CATSTRLVPDTQYF
-,TRBV18,-,TRBJ2-7,TGTGCCAGCTCCCCAGACAGGCAAACCTACGAGCAGTACTTC,CASSPDRQTYEQYF
-,TRBV5-1,-,TRBJ2-1,TGCGCCAGCAGCCCCTTCGACCAGGGTAATGAGCAGTTCTTC,CASSPFDQGNEQFF
-,TRBV18,-,TRBJ1-5,TGTGCCAGCTCACCACTTGGCAGGTTCGATCAGCCCCAGCATTTT,CASSPLGRFDQPQHF
-,TRBV2,-,TRBJ1-2,TGTGCCAGCAGTGAAATGTCAGCTAACTATGGCTACACCTTC,CASSEMSANYGYTF
TRBD1,TRBV7-6,-,TRBJ2-7,TGTGCCAGCAGCCCTGGGACAGGGGGCCGTTTAATCTACGAGCAGTACTTC,CASSPGTGGRLIYEQYF
TRBD1,TRBV28,-,TRBJ1-3,TGTGCCAGCAGTTCCATCGGGACAGCTGGAAACACCATATATTTT,CASSSIGTAGNTIYF
-,TRBV28,-,TRBJ2-7,TGTGCCAGCTTGAACCGGGCCTCAAGCTACGAGCAGTACTTC,CASLNRASSYEQYF
-,TRBV7-8,few,TRBJ1-5,TGTGCCAGCAGCTATGATGTGGGCAATCAGCCCCAGCATTTT,CASSYDVGNQPQHF
-,TRBV7-2,many,TRBJ1-1,TGTGCCAGCAGCCCCCGGCACTCGAACACTGAAGCTTTCTTT,CASSPRHSNTEAFF
-,TRBV11-2,-,TRBJ2-2,TGTGCCAGCAGCCGGGCCTCGAACACCGGGGAGCTGTTTTTT,CASSRASNTGELFF
TRBD1,TRBV2,few,TRBJ1-1,TGTGCCAGCAGTGCGGGGACAGAGAGTGAAGCTTTCTTT,CASSAGTESEAFF
TRBD1,TRBV5-1,-,TRBJ1-2,TGCGCCAGCAGCTTGACAGGGGGCTACGACTATGGCTACACCTTC,CASSLTGGYDYGYTF
-,TRBV6-5,-,TRBJ2-7,TGTGCCAGCAGTAACGGACCCTACGAGCAGTACTTC,CASSNGPYEQYF
-,TRBV5-4,once,TRBJ1-2,TGTGCCAGCAGCTTGAAGGGGGAGGGAGGTAGGAACTATGGCTACACCTTC,CASSLKGEGGRNYGYTF
-,TRBV6-6,once,TRBJ2-5,TGTGCCAGCAGCCAGGGAGTCGGGGAGACCCAGTACTTC,CASSQGVGETQYF
-,TRBV28,-,TRBJ2-7,TGTGCCAGCAGCCCTCAGGGACACCACTACGAGCAGTACTTC,CASSPQGHHYEQYF
TRBD1,TRBV10-3,-,TRBJ1-1,TGTGCCATCAGAGCCGGTTCAGGGGGCTACACTGAAGCTTTCTTT,CAIRAGSGGYTEAFF
-,TRBV30,-,TRBJ1-2,TGTGCCTGGAGTGTCAATCCATCTAGGAGTGGCTACACCTTC,CAWSVNPSRSGYTF
TRBD2,TRBV28,-,TRBJ2-1,TGTGCCAGCAGACCCTCGACTAGCGGGGTGTACAATGAGCAGTTCTTC,CASRPSTSGVYNEQFF
-,TRBV6-1,-,TRBJ1-2,TGTGCCAGCAGTCCTGCGACAGTCAACTATGGCTACACCTTC,CASSPATVNYGYTF
-,TRBV5-5,once,TRBJ2-7,TGTGCCAGCAGCAACGCAGGGTACGAGCAGTACTTC,CASSNAGYEQYF
-,TRBV9,-,TRBJ2-1,TGTGCCAGCAGCGTAGTTGCGCCCAGCTCCTACAATGAGCAGTTCTTC,CASSVVAPSSYNEQFF
-,TRBV7-9,-,TRBJ2-1,TGTGCCAGCAGCTTATCGGGCGAGCCCTCGAGTGAGCAGTTCTTC,CASSLSGEPSSEQFF
TRBD1,TRBV28,-,TRBJ2-1,TGTGCCAGCAGTTCGGGACAGGGGGGCAATGAGCAGTTCTTC,CASSSGQGGNEQFF
-,TRBV28,-,TRBJ2-7,TGTGCCAGCACGAGTCTCCAGGGGGGGTCCTACGAGCAGTACTTC,CASTSLQGGSYEQYF
TRBD1,TRBV6-6,-,TRBJ2-2,TGTGCCAGCAGCCAGGGGGTGAACACCGGGGAGCTGTTTTTT,CASSQGVNTGELFF
-,TRBV10-3,-,TRBJ1-2,TGTGCCATCAGTGACCAAGGGTGGAGTGGCTACACCTTC,CAISDQGWSGYTF
-,TRBV18,-,TRBJ2-1,TGTGCCAGCTCACCACCTAATAACCAAAATAGTCCTGAGCAGTTCTTC,CASSPPNNQNSPEQFF
TRBD2,TRBV29-1,-,TRBJ2-3,TGCAGCGTTGCCGGGGGGTTAGCGGTCCTTGGAGATACGCAGTATTTT,CSVAGGLAVLGDTQYF
-,TRBV4-2,-,TRBJ1-5,TGTGCCAGCAGCCTTCAGCCGGGCGAGCCCCAGCATTTT,CASSLQPGEPQHF
-,TRBV19,-,TRBJ2-1,TGTGCCAGTAGTATCTCTGCGGGACAAAGTGAGCAGTTCTTC,CASSISAGQSEQFF
TRBD2,TRBV19,once,TRBJ2-7,TGTGCCAGTAGTACACTAGCGGGAGCCCACGAGCAGTACTTC,CASSTLAGAHEQYF
TRBD2,TRBV6-4,few,TRBJ2-3,TGTGCCAGCAGTGTTACAGCGGGAGTTTCCGATACGCAGTATTTT,CASSVTAGVSDTQYF
-,TRBV7-3,-,TRBJ2-1,TGTGCCAGCCAAGCGGATACGCACAGTGAGCAGTTCTTC,CASQADTHSEQFF
TRBD1,TRBV19,few,TRBJ1-3,TGTGCCAGTAGTAACGGGGACAGGGTTGGAAACACCATATATTTT,CASSNGDRVGNTIYF
-,TRBV19,-,TRBJ2-6,TGTGCCAGTAGCGACTCTGGGGCCAACGTCCTGACTTTC,CASSDSGANVLTF
-,TRBV4-2,few,TRBJ2-2,TGTGCCAGCAGCCAAGATTTAGGCGCGAACACCGGGGAGCTGTTTTTT,CASSQDLGANTGELFF
-,TRBV19,once,TRBJ2-7,TGTGCCAGTAGCCGGACGGCTAGCTCCTACGAGCAGTACTTC,CASSRTASSYEQYF
TRBD1,TRBV15,few,TRBJ2-6,TGTGCCACCAGCAGAGGCCGACAGGGCTGGAACTCTGGGGCCAACGTCCTGACTTTC,CATSRGRQGWNSGANVLTF
TRBD2,TRBV4-3,-,TRBJ2-5,TGCGCCAGCAGCCAAGGTTTCAGACTAGCGGACCAAGAGACCCAGTACTTC,CASSQGFRLADQETQYF
TRBD2,TRBV4-2,-,TRBJ2-3,TGTGCCAGCAGCCAAGTTCTAGCGGGGCACACAGATACGCAGTATTTT,CASSQVLAGHTDTQYF
TRBD2,TRBV5-6,many,TRBJ2-5,TGTGCCAGCAGCTTGGAAGGACTAGCAGGGCGGGAGACCCAGTACTTC,CASSLEGLAGRETQYF
TRBD2,TRBV7-9,-,TRBJ2-1,TGTGCCAGCAGGACCCGGACTAGCGAAAATGAGCAGTTCTTC,CASRTRTSENEQFF
-,TRBV5-4,-,TRBJ2-6,TGTGCCAGCAGCCCCTGGCGCTCTGGGGCCAACGTCCTGACTTTC,CASSPWRSGANVLTF
TRBD1,TRBV7-2,few,TRBJ1-2,TGTGCCAGCAGCCCACAGACAGGGGGCGAGATGAATGGCTACACCTTC,CASSPQTGGEMNGYTF